This T cell receptor (beta chain) was recovered during a study of blood T cell repertoires in COVID-19. CDR1 and CDR2 (germline): SGHRS, YFSETQ. J gave up 1 base and V 4 bases, and 14 bases lay outside the gene matches. The CDR3 sequence is 17 residues long. As processed by the authors: Counts of nucleated cells, estimated from reference gene primer amplification, were obtained. Here immunoSEQ multiplex PCR was the method, and the copy in TCRdb shows in-frame clones only, minus some. The V and J calls and clone size were taken over from that table, and D and trimming were inferred from the DNA. The data show 140,000 or so clones, 84% seen once.

The chain combines TRBV5-1 with TRBJ2-7; TRBD1 matches 7 bases. Sequences were obtained from peripheral blood. The TCR was taken from a human donor in a cohort sampled during active COVID-19. In DNA form, the CDR3 reads TGCGCCAGCAGCAGGCCCCCGGGACAGTCAATATCCTACGAGCAGTACTTC. Encoded protein: CASSRPPGQSISYEQYF.